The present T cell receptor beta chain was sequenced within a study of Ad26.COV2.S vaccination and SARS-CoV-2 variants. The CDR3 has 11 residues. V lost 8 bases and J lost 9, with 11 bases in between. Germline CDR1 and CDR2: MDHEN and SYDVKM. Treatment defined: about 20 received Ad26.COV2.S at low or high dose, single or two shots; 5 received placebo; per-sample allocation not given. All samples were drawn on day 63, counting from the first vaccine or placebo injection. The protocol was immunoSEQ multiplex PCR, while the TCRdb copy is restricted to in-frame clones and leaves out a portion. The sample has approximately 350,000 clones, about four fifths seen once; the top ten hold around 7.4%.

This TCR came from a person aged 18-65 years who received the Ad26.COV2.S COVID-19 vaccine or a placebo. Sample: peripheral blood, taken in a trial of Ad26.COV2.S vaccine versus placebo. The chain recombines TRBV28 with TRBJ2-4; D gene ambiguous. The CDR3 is CASCSRSIQYF. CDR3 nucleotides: TGTGCCAGCTGCTCCCGGAGCATTCAGTACTTC.